One sample yielded the 9 T cell receptor beta chains listed below, sequenced in a study of blood T cell repertoires in COVID-19. TCRdb keeps only in-frame clones here, not all; method: immunoSEQ multiplex PCR. The table lists around 480,000 clones, roughly nine tenths of them singletons. The sequencing input was PBMCs or T cells enriched from blood (not recorded which). The receptor set was obtained from a woman aged 18-30 years who had recovered from COVID-19.

V is TRBV27 and J is TRBJ2-6; TRBD1 matches at 12 bases. The CDR3 has 17 residues. After removal of 5 bases from V and 2 bases from J, the junction contained 4 bases not matched to a gene. CDR1 MNHEY and CDR2 SMNVEV come from the germline V gene (reference sequence). The CDR3 sequence is CASSPGQGAAGANVLTF. CDR3 sequence (DNA): TGTGCCAGCAGTCCGGGACAGGGGGCGGCTGGGGCCAACGTCCTGACTTTC. Full variable domain (outside the CDR3, taken from reference TRBV27 and TRBJ2-6): EAQVTQNPRYLITVTGKKLTVTCSQNMNHEYMSWYRQDPGLGLRQIYYSMNVEVTDKGDVPEGYKVSRKEKRNFPLILESPSPNQTSLYFCASSPGQGAAGANVLTFGAGSRLTVL.

The chain couples TRBV10-3 to TRBJ2-2, with 8 bases matching TRBD1. Germline V gives CDR1 ENHRY, CDR2 SYGVKD. This CDR3 has 15 residues. V gave up 8 bases and J gave up 4 bases; unmatched junction bases: 9. CDR3 region: CAIGRDRGSTGELFF. The CDR3 DNA is TGTGCCATCGGAAGAGACAGGGGTTCCACCGGGGAGCTGTTTTTT.

The gene calls are TRBV5-6 and TRBJ1-2, with 9 bases matching TRBD1. With V trimmed by 4 bases and J by 4 bases, 14 bases remained unmatched. This CDR3 is built from 17 residues. Germline-derived CDR1 and CDR2 are SGHDT and YYEEEE. This CDR3 reads CASSAGGPGQGTYGYTF. The CDR3 coding sequence is TGTGCCAGCAGCGCGGGGGGTCCGGGACAGGGCACCTATGGCTACACCTTC.

This chain uses TRBV7-2 with TRBJ1-6; weak D call: TRBD1 (5 bases). The CDR3 is made up of 14 amino acids. Deletions cut 2 bases from V and 7 bases from J, with 9 bases between. CDR1 and CDR2 from the germline V gene are SGHTA and FQGNSA. This chain's CDR3 is CASSLQGGNSPLHF. The CDR3 DNA follows: TGTGCCAGCAGCTTACAGGGTGGAAATTCACCCCTCCACTTT.

This clone is a singleton in its sample. The V gene is TRBV10-3, the J gene TRBJ1-6; possible D gene TRBD1, 5 bases. CDR3 length: 14 residues. CDR1 is ENHRY and CDR2 is SYGVKD in the germline V gene. Trimming stripped 0 bases from V and 7 bases from J, with 7 bases between. The CDR3 sequence is CAISESQGNSPLHF. CDR3 nucleotide sequence: TGTGCCATCAGTGAGTCCCAGGGAAATTCACCCCTCCACTTT.

This clone was seen just once. The sample has other DNA sequences that encode this CDR3 too. The chain has TRBV10-3 and TRBJ1-2; D may be TRBD1 (5 bases). The CDR3 sequence is 14 residues long. Germline-derived CDR1 and CDR2 are ENHRY and SYGVKD. Deletions cut 2 bases from V and 3 bases from J, with 10 bases between. The CDR3: CAISEAGTDYGYTF. DNA for the CDR3: TGTGCCATCAGTGAGGCGGGGACGGACTATGGCTACACCTTC.

This clone showed up just a few times. The CDR3 loop reads CSASGYPTVISSSYEQYF. The CDR3 coding sequence is TGCAGTGCTAGTGGTTACCCGACCGTTATCTCTAGCTCCTACGAGCAGTACTTC. The chain recombines TRBV20-1 with TRBJ2-7, with D uncertain. Trimming took 3 bases from V and 0 from J, leaving 24 bases between them. This CDR3 region has 18 residues. Germline CDR1 DFQATT, CDR2 SNEGSKA (reference sequence).

This clone has just a few counts. This CDR3 reads CASSPVTSDRYEKLFF. CDR3 nucleotide sequence: TGTGCCAGCAGTCCCGTGACTTCAGATAGATATGAAAAACTGTTTTTT. This chain links TRBV28 with TRBJ1-4; D gene unclear. The V and J ends lost 5 bases and 6 bases respectively, with 19 bases between them. The CDR3 is 16 amino acids. From germline, CDR1 is MDHEN and CDR2 SYDVKM.

V is TRBV23-1 and J is TRBJ1-5; D is perhaps TRBD1 (5 bases). TRBV23-1 is assigned to the ORF class and has an uncertain function. V was clipped by 7 bases and J by 2 bases, with 18 bases between them. The CDR3 sequence is 16 residues long. CDR3 nucleotide sequence: TGCGCCAGCATACGGGGGAAAAGGGAACGCAATCAGCCCCAGCATTTT. It encodes CASIRGKRERNQPQHF.